One and the same sample provided the 5 T cell receptor beta chains below, sequenced in a study of type 1 and type 2 diabetes patients (dated by TCRdb to about 2016). The instrument was an Illumina MiSeq. TCRbeta CDR3 amplification used genomic DNA from the sorted T cell subsets as template. The TCRbeta CDR3 region was amplified by multiplex PCR with 30 forward and 13 reverse primers. TCRdb itself trimmed the public reads at Q25 with fastp, ran MiXCR and retained productive beta chains. Rows are combined by CDR3 protein, so each entry shows the most common genes and DNA. For this sample the table gives 250,000 or so distinct CDR3 sequences, of which approximately 45% were detected only once. The top ten clones comprise around 15% of the sample. Sequenced input: peripheral blood mononuclear cells (PBMCs). These TCRs come from a man younger than 30 with type 2 diabetes.

This rearrangement joins TRBV15 to TRBJ2-7, with TRBD2 as a possible D gene (7 bases). The V gene lost 9 bases and the J gene lost 7 bases, with 28 bases spanning the gap. Per germline, CDR1 LNHNV and CDR2 YYDKDF (reference sequence). CDR3 length equals 16 residues. This CDR3 is CATSSSRVGGLEEQYF. CDR3 DNA sequence: TGTGCCACGTCTTCCAGCAGGGTGGGGGGGCTAGAGGAGCAGTACTTC. Combining the CDR3 with reference TRBV15 and TRBJ2-7 gives the whole variable domain DAMVIQNPRYQVTQFGKPVTLSCSQTLNHNVMYWYQQKSSQAPKLLFHYYDKDFNNEADTPDNFQSRRPNTSFCFLDIRSPGLGDTAMYLCATSSSRVGGLEEQYFGPGTRLTVT.

This clonotype was found a few times. The V call is TRBV2, the J call TRBJ2-6, with TRBD1 matching over 8 bases. Germline lookup yields CDR1 SNHLY and CDR2 FYNNEI. The CDR3 contains 15 residues. The V and J ends lost 5 bases and 4 bases, in that order; junction bases with no gene match: 4. As DNA, the CDR3 is TGTGCCAGCAGTAGGACAGGGCTCGGGGCCAACGTCCTGACTTTC. It yields the protein CASSRTGLGANVLTF. The variable domain in full, with the rest retrieved from reference TRBV2 and TRBJ2-6, is EPEVTQTPSHQVTQMGQEVILRCVPISNHLYFYWYRQILGQKVEFLVSFYNNEISEKSEIFDDQFSVERPDGSNFTLKIRSTKLEDSAMYFCASSRTGLGANVLTFGAGSRLTVL.

In this sample, this clonotype turned up many times. J is TRBJ2-2 and V is TRBV6-5, with D unresolved. The CDR3 spans 14 residues. CDR1 is MNHEY and CDR2 is SVGAGI in the germline V gene. With 6 bases removed from V and 1 base from J, the gap between germline ends came to 9 bases. The CDR3: CASRAKLNTGELFF. The DNA of the CDR3 is TGTGCCAGCAGGGCCAAGTTGAACACCGGGGAGCTGTTTTTT.

The CDR3: CASSYAGSMNTEAFF. The CDR3 DNA sequence: TGTGCCAGCAGTTACGCGGGCAGTATGAACACTGAAGCTTTCTTT. The chain recombines TRBV6-5 with TRBJ1-1; no clear D gene. Trimming stripped 2 bases from V and 0 bases from J, with 10 bases between. The CDR3 is made up of 15 amino acids. The germline gives CDR1 MNHEY, CDR2 SVGAGI.

The J gene is TRBJ1-4, the V gene TRBV19; D is undetermined. Per the germline V gene, CDR1 is LNHDA and CDR2 is SQIVND (reference sequence). V dropped 5 bases and J dropped 2 bases, with 9 bases sitting between them. There are 14 residues in the CDR3. The CDR3 here is CASSVTDTNEKLFF. DNA of the CDR3: TGTGCCAGTAGTGTCACCGACACTAATGAAAAACTGTTTTTT.